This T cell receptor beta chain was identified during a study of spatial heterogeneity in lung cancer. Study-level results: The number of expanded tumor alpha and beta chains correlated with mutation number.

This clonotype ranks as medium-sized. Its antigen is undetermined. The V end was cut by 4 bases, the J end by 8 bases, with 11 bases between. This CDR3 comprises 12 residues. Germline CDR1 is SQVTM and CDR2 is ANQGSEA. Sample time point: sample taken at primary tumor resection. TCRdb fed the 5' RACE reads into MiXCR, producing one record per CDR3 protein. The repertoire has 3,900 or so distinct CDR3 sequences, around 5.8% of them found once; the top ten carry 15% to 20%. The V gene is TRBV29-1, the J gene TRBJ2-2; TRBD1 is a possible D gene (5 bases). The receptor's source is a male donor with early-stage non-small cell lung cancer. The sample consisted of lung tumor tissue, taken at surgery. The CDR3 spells CSVAQGRGELFF. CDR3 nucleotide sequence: TGCAGCGTTGCGCAGGGTAGGGGGGAGCTGTTTTTT.